This passage covers 32 T cell receptor beta chains from one sample sequenced in a study of blood T cell repertoires in COVID-19. The table came from immunoSEQ multiplex PCR; TCRdb's copy has only in-frame clones and leaves some out. The table has roughly 150,000 clones, roughly four fifths seen once. The sequenced material came from peripheral blood. The receptors shown here come from a human donor with acute or convalescent COVID-19. The donor label of this sample is uncertain.

This CDR3 is CASSYTGGTTEAFF. The CDR3 DNA sequence: TGTGCCAGCAGCTATACAGGGGGTACCACTGAAGCTTTCTTT. The chain recombines TRBV9 with TRBJ1-1; 8 nucleotides line up with TRBD1. J was trimmed by 4 bases and V by 4 bases; bases with no gene match: 6. The CDR3 sequence is 14 residues long. CDR1 is SGDLS, CDR2 YYNGEE, per germline.

CDR3 sequence reads: CAWSSDRTGEVIYGYTF. In nucleotides, the CDR3 is TGTGCCTGGAGTTCCGATAGGACAGGGGAGGTTATATATGGCTACACCTTC. The chain links TRBV30 to TRBJ1-2, with 9 bases lining up with TRBD1. CDR1 GTSNPN and CDR2 SVGIG come from the germline V gene (reference sequence). CDR3 length: 17 residues. After removal of 2 bases from V and 5 bases from J, the junction contained 15 bases not matched to a gene.

This clone has a single count. The chain uses TRBV9 and TRBJ1-6; maybe TRBD1 (6 bases). V was trimmed by 4 bases and J by 7 bases, leaving 12 bases between them. Germline V gene data show CDR1 as SGDLS and CDR2 as YYNGEE. CDR3 size: 14 residues. CDR3 DNA sequence: TGTGCCAGCAGCCCCCGACAGGAGAATTCACCCCTCCACTTT. Residues: CASSPRQENSPLHF.

In the case of this clone: One end of the junction does not line up with germline, which may come from a read error. CDR3 nucleotides: TGCGCCAGCAGCTTGCGAGGAGACGTGGAACCCCATTTC. Translated: CASSLRGDVEPHF. The chain has TRBV5-1 and TRBJ2-4; D uncertain. CDR3 length equals 13 residues. The V gene's germline CDR1 is SGHRS and CDR2 YFSETQ.

This clone was seen a handful of times. The rearrangement uses TRBV7-2 and TRBJ2-2, with 12 bases matching TRBD2. Per germline, CDR1 SGHTA and CDR2 FQGNSA. The length of the CDR3 is 15 residues. Trimming took 5 bases from V and 7 from J; bases not matched to a gene: 5. The CDR3 bases are TGTGCCAGCAGCCCTAGCGGGGGGGTTGGCGGGGAGCTGTTTTTT. It translates to CASSPSGGVGGELFF.

The V and J genes are TRBV7-9 and TRBJ1-1; D is possibly TRBD1 (5 bases). Germline V gene sequence: CDR1 SEHNR, CDR2 FQNEAQ (reference sequence). The CDR3 runs 17 residues. Trimming removed 1 base from V and 3 bases from J, with 18 bases in between. CDR3 loop: CASSLERGGLSDTEAFF. DNA for the CDR3: TGTGCCAGCAGCTTAGAACGGGGGGGACTCTCAGACACTGAAGCTTTCTTT.

This chain connects TRBV10-3 to TRBJ2-7, with 8 bases fitting TRBD2. From germline, CDR1 is ENHRY and CDR2 SYGVKD. J gave up 3 bases and V 2 bases, and 3 bases lay outside the gene matches. The CDR3 sequence is 14 residues long. The CDR3 DNA follows: TGTGCCATCAGTGAGGGGACTAGTATCTACGAGCAGTACTTC. Translated, it gives CAISEGTSIYEQYF.

CDR3 DNA: TGTGCCAGCAGCCTTGCCCCTCGCGGGGAAAAACTGTTTTTT. Translating it yields CASSLAPRGEKLFF. The chain uses TRBV3-1 (or the pseudogene TRBV3-2) and TRBJ1-4, with unresolved D. The CDR3 extends over 14 amino acids. CDR1 LGHDT and CDR2 YNNKEL come from the germline V gene (reference sequence). Trimming cost V 4 bases and J 8 bases, with 14 bases left between them.

The chain recombines TRBV11-2 with TRBJ2-7, with TRBD1 matching over 10 bases. Germline V gene lookup returns CDR1 SGHAT and CDR2 FQNNGV. The V segment lost 5 bases and the J segment 7 bases; nucleotides outside the gene matches: 14. The CDR3 is 16 amino acids. The CDR3 nucleotides read TGTGCCAGCAGCCGCGATTCGGGACAGGGGCCCAGAGAGCAGTACTTC. It codes for CASSRDSGQGPREQYF.

The V call is TRBV12-5, the J call TRBJ2-3, with D unclear. The CDR3 covers 14 residues. Germline V gene sequence: CDR1 LGHNT, CDR2 FRNRAP. The V gene lost 5 bases and the J gene lost 0 bases, with 9 bases spanning the gap. The CDR3 DNA reads TGTGCTAGTGGTACAGCCTCTAGCACAGATACGCAGTATTTT. It codes for CASGTASSTDTQYF.

This CDR3 is CASSRIIGQYEQYF. CDR3 bases: TGCGCCAGCAGCCGAATTATTGGGCAATACGAGCAGTACTTC. The rearrangement links TRBV4-3 to TRBJ2-7, with no clear D. In germline, CDR1 is LGHNA, CDR2 YSLEER. V gave up 4 bases and J gave up 4 bases, with 14 bases separating them. The CDR3 consists of 14 residues.

V is TRBV9 and J is TRBJ2-7; D is unresolved. The CDR3 totals 15 residues. Germline CDR1 reads SGDLS; CDR2 reads YYNGEE. V lost 0 bases and J lost 2, with 12 bases in between. The CDR3: CASSVDPSSTYEQYF. The CDR3 nucleotides are TGTGCCAGCAGCGTAGATCCATCATCAACCTACGAGCAGTACTTC. The variable domain in full, with the rest retrieved from reference TRBV9 and TRBJ2-7, is DSGVTQTPKHLITATGQRVTLRCSPRSGDLSVYWYQQSLDQGLQFLIQYYNGEERAKGNILERFSAQQFPDLHSELNLSSLELGDSALYFCASSVDPSSTYEQYFGPGTRLTVT.

The J gene is TRBJ2-5, the V gene TRBV5-5; D is ambiguous. Germline CDR1 and CDR2: SGHKS and YYEKEE (reference sequence). V was cut by 6 bases and J by 5 bases, with 23 bases left in between. The CDR3 contains 16 residues. As DNA, the CDR3 is TGTGCCAGCACCGATACGCCACTCGCCGCGGTGGAGACCCAGTACTTC. Translated, it gives CASTDTPLAAVETQYF.

The rearrangement links TRBV10-2 to TRBJ2-7, with TRBD1 matching 9 bases. Trimming cost V 9 bases and J 2 bases; bases outside gene matches: 17. This CDR3 is built from 17 residues. Germline V gives CDR1 WSHSY, CDR2 SAAADI. The CDR3 DNA follows: TGCGCCAGTAGAGGCGGGACAGGGCGAACGGTGGCCTACGAGCAGTACTTC. It codes for CASRGGTGRTVAYEQYF.

V is TRBV12-2 and J is TRBJ1-3; the table's D call, TRBD1, was not checked against the DNA. TRBV12-2 is an annotated pseudogene. This CDR3 spans 15 amino acids. CDR3 DNA sequence: TGTGCAAGTCGCTATGTTATCAGGAATCCGAACACCATATATTTT. Its protein is CASRYVIRNPNTIYF.

This clone was picked up a small number of times. Other DNA sequences from this sample encode an identical CDR3 as well. The chain carries TRBV30 and TRBJ1-5; D call uncertain. This CDR3 is built from 13 residues. The V gene lost 0 bases and the J gene lost 2 bases, with 5 bases spanning the gap. Germline assignment: CDR1 GTSNPN and CDR2 SVGIG (reference sequence). This chain's CDR3 is CAWSVRGNQPQHF. The CDR3 coding sequence is TGTGCCTGGAGTGTACGCGGCAATCAGCCCCAGCATTTT.

The chain couples TRBV27 to TRBJ1-2; weak D call: TRBD1 (5 bases). The ends were cut back, 5 bases at V and 5 bases at J, with 15 bases in the middle. CDR1 and CDR2 (germline): MNHEY, SMNVEV (reference sequence). This CDR3 contains 14 residues. Here the CDR3 DNA reads TGTGCCAGCAGTCAAACAGGTCCTGGGTATGGCTACACCTTC. Amino acid sequence: CASSQTGPGYGYTF.

This sequence joins TRBV10-3 and TRBJ2-7, with D perhaps TRBD2 (7 bases). This CDR3 has 14 amino acids. Germline CDR1 reads ENHRY; CDR2 reads SYGVKD. V was pared by 2 bases and J by 3 bases, with 11 bases between. CDR3 sequence: CAISERGGLYEQYF. The CDR3 bases are TGTGCCATCAGTGAGAGGGGGGGGCTCTACGAGCAGTACTTC.

This clone appeared a few times. The rearrangement links TRBV7-9 to TRBJ2-3; 9 bases map to TRBD1. The CDR3 runs to 15 residues. The ends lost 5 bases at V and 1 base at J; junction bases unmatched: 4. CDR1 is SEHNR, CDR2 FQNEAQ, per germline (reference sequence). The CDR3 sequence is CASSGGTGRTDTQYF. The CDR3 region has the DNA TGTGCCAGCAGCGGAGGGACAGGGCGCACAGATACGCAGTATTTT.

The chain couples TRBV5-1 to TRBJ2-5; weak D call: TRBD2 (6 bases). V lost 3 bases, J lost 5 bases, and 11 bases lay in between. This CDR3 region has 13 residues. Germline V gives CDR1 SGHRS, CDR2 YFSETQ. The CDR3 loop is CASSSIAGETQYF. Written as DNA, the CDR3 is TGCGCCAGCAGCTCGATTGCGGGGGAGACCCAGTACTTC.

This rearrangement joins TRBV15 to TRBJ1-1, with D possibly matching TRBD1 (5 bases). The V and J ends lost 3 bases and 5 bases respectively, with 19 bases between them. The V gene's germline CDR1 is LNHNV and CDR2 YYDKDF (reference sequence). The CDR3 extends over 16 amino acids. The CDR3: CATSRDPGSLVTEAFF. The CDR3 DNA reads as TGTGCCACCAGCAGGGATCCAGGGTCTTTGGTGACTGAAGCTTTCTTT.

The chain recombines TRBV29-1 with TRBJ2-4; TRBD1 might be the D (5 bases). This CDR3 spans 14 amino acids. Germline CDR1 reads SQVTM; CDR2 reads ANQGSEA. V lost 3 bases, J lost 3 bases, and 12 bases lay in between. CDR3 sequence (DNA): TGCAGCGTTGAGCCAGGGTTTGGCAAAAACATTCAGTACTTC. Encoded protein: CSVEPGFGKNIQYF.

A few counts support this clone. The rearrangement uses TRBV5-1 and TRBJ2-3; D not certain. Germline V gene data show CDR1 as SGHRS and CDR2 as YFSETQ. The V end was cut by 5 bases, the J end by 1 base, with 8 bases between. The CDR3 loop spans 13 amino acids. This CDR3 reads CASSYPGTDTQYF. CDR3 DNA sequence: TGCGCCAGCAGTTATCCTGGCACAGATACGCAGTATTTT.

V is TRBV14 and J is TRBJ2-2; 11 positions match TRBD2. Per germline, CDR1 SGHDN and CDR2 FVKESK. There are 18 residues in the CDR3. Trimming took 4 bases from V and 4 from J; bases not matched to a gene: 11. CDR3 DNA sequence: TGTGCCAGCAGCCTAGGGGCGGGACTAGCGGCGATCACCGGGGAGCTGTTTTTT. This translates into CASSLGAGLAAITGELFF.

This sequence joins TRBV18 and TRBJ1-5; possibly TRBD1 for D (6 bases). The CDR3 is 16 amino acids. The V gene's germline CDR1 is KGHSH and CDR2 LQKENI. The germline V and J ends were trimmed by 6 bases and 5 bases, with 20 bases remaining between them. CDR3 sequence reads: CASSERTGTTHQPQHF. The CDR3 nucleotides read TGTGCCAGCTCTGAAAGAACCGGGACAACACATCAGCCCCAGCATTTT.

V is TRBV30 and J is TRBJ1-6; TRBD1 matches 7 bases. The CDR3 runs 19 residues. V lost 3 bases, J lost 0 bases, and 14 bases stayed unmatched. The germline V gene has CDR1 GTSNPN and CDR2 SVGIG (reference sequence). The DNA for the CDR3 is TGTGCCTGGAGCCCGACGACAGGGAGCTTTAGCTCCTATAATTCACCCCTCCACTTT. Its translation is CAWSPTTGSFSSYNSPLHF.

This clone occurred once. The J gene is TRBJ1-5, the V gene TRBV5-1; tentative D call: TRBD1 (6 bases). The germline V gene encodes CDR1 SGHRS and CDR2 YFSETQ. V was cut by 7 bases and J by 6 bases, with 20 bases left in between. CDR3 length: 15 amino acids. CDR3 sequence (DNA): TGCGCCAGCTCGAAGGAAGGGGGTCCGAGTCAGCCCCAGCATTTT. Protein: CASSKEGGPSQPQHF.

V is TRBV7-2 and J is TRBJ2-5; a possible D gene is TRBD1 (5 bases). From germline, CDR1 is SGHTA and CDR2 FQGNSA. The CDR3 runs 15 residues. The V gene lost 5 bases and the J gene lost 5 bases, with 18 bases spanning the gap. DNA of the CDR3: TGTGCCAGCAGCCTGCAGACAGCAGCCCGGGAGACCCAGTACTTC. It encodes CASSLQTAARETQYF.

The V call is TRBV4-2, the J call TRBJ2-1; 8 positions agree with TRBD1. The CDR3 consists of 15 residues. V trimming: 0 bases; J trimming: 9 bases; junction bases outside the gene matches: 7. Germline-derived CDR1 and CDR2 are LGHNA and YNFKEQ. The CDR3 here is CASSQDTGGLSEQFF. The CDR3 nucleotides are TGTGCCAGCAGCCAAGACACAGGGGGTCTCAGTGAGCAGTTCTTC.

This clone was observed at least ten times. The J gene is TRBJ2-2, the V gene TRBV9; 8 bases are shared with TRBD1. Looked up from germline, CDR1 is SGDLS and CDR2 is YYNGEE. The CDR3 is 18 residues long. Germline trimming cut 1 base from V and 4 bases from J; bases unmatched to any gene: 12. The CDR3 is CASSVYPPGGGGTGELFF. The DNA of the CDR3 is TGTGCCAGCAGCGTATATCCCCCAGGGGGCGGTGGCACCGGGGAGCTGTTTTTT.

The chain carries TRBV11-3 and TRBJ2-5, with TRBD1 as a possible D gene (6 bases). From germline, CDR1 is SGHNT and CDR2 YENEEA. The CDR3 spans 13 residues. Between the trimmed V and J ends, which lost 5 bases and 3 bases, there was a span of 10 bases. The CDR3 loop reads CASSHSGEETQYF. The CDR3 nucleotides read TGTGCCAGCAGCCATTCAGGGGAAGAGACCCAGTACTTC.

The chain employs TRBV6-5 and TRBJ1-5; D remains ambiguous. With 4 bases removed from V and 5 bases from J, the gap between germline ends came to 12 bases. The CDR3 spans 14 residues. The germline gives CDR1 MNHEY, CDR2 SVGAGI. The CDR3 region has the DNA TGTGCCAGCAGTTTGGGCCCGCGGGATCAGCCCCAGCATTTT. It is translated as CASSLGPRDQPQHF.